The 2 T cell receptor beta chains reported below all come from one sample, sequenced in a study of immune heterogeneity within non-small cell lung tumors. Using 32 V and 13 J primers, multiplex PCR amplified TCR beta CDR3. TCRdb processed the multiplex PCR reads anew with MiXCR; each CDR3 protein has one entry. This sample has roughly 14,000 distinct CDR3 sequences; less than 35% occur once, and the top ten carry over 4%. For each sample, template was around 650 ng of bulk tumor genomic DNA. Surgeons took several biopsies per primary tumor, spaced far apart, during surgery. Curative surgical treatment was performed in patients who had newly diagnosed, untreated non-small cell lung cancer. Material for sequencing was lung tumor tissue. The receptors were sampled from a man in his forties with non-small cell lung cancer.

The chain joins TRBV5-6 to TRBJ1-2, with D uncertain. With 5 bases removed from V and 5 bases from J, the gap between germline ends came to 16 bases. The CDR3 has 14 residues. Germline CDR1 reads SGHDT; CDR2 reads YYEEEE. CDR3 nucleotides: TGTGCCAGCAGTTCTACACGGCAGAGTTATGGCTACACCTTC. Its protein is CASSSTRQSYGYTF.

For this clonotype: One base away lies a much larger clone, so this may be a sequencing read error. The chain combines TRBV19 with TRBJ2-3; D is unresolved. The CDR3 is made up of 12 amino acids. Looked up from germline, CDR1 is LNHDA and CDR2 is SQIVND (reference sequence). The CDR3 loop is CASRKGTDTEYF. CDR3 coding DNA: TGTGCCAGTAGAAAGGGAACAGATACGGAGTATTTT.